This T cell receptor beta chain stems from a study of T cells in Graves' hyperthyroidism and ophthalmopathy. TCR beta CDR3 regions were amplified from RNA. First-round RT-PCR targeting the TCR CDR3 was performed with the HTBI primer set. Each CDR3 protein gets one entry after TCRdb re-called the multiplex PCR reads with MiXCR. The sample yields hundreds of thousands of distinct CDR3 sequences, 18% seen once. This clonotype was picked up a small number of times. Germline V gene data show CDR1 as SGHVS and CDR2 as FNYEAQ. Trimming cost V 1 base and J 4 bases; bases outside gene matches: 8. CDR3 length equals 17 residues.

This sequence originates from a woman aged 45 to 65 with Graves' hyperthyroidism that later progressed to Graves' ophthalmopathy. The sample consisted of blood. V and J are TRBV7-6 and TRBJ2-3; 10 bases fit TRBD2. The DNA of the CDR3 is TGTGCCAGCAGCTTAGGGGCAGCTAGCGGGGGCGCAGATACGCAGTATTTT. Translated, it gives CASSLGAASGGADTQYF.